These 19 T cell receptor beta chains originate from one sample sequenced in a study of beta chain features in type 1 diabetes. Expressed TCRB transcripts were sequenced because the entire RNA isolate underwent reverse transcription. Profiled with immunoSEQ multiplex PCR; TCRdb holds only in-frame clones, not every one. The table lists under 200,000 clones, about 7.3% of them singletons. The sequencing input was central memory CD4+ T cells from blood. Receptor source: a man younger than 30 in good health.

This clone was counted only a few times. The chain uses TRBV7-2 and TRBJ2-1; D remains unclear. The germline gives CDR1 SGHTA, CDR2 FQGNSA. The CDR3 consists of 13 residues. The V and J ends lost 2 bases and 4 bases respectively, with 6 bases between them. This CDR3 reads CASSLIRYNEQFF. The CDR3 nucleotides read TGTGCCAGCAGCTTAATCAGGTACAATGAGCAGTTCTTC.

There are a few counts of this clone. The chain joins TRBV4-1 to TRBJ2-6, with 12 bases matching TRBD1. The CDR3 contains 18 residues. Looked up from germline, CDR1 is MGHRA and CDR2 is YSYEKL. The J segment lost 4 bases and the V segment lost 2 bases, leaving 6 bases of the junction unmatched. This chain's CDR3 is CASSQTGQGASGANVLTF. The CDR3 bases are TGCGCCAGCAGCCAAACGGGACAGGGGGCATCGGGGGCCAACGTCCTGACTTTC.

The CDR3 loop is CASRIRRGSYEQYF. CDR3 nucleotides: TGTGCCAGCAGAATCCGCCGCGGGAGCTACGAGCAGTACTTC. The chain uses TRBV27 and TRBJ2-7; 7 nucleotides line up with TRBD2. Germline V gene lookup returns CDR1 MNHEY and CDR2 SMNVEV (reference sequence). The CDR3 covers 14 residues. J lost 3 bases, V lost 6 bases, and 8 bases had no gene match.

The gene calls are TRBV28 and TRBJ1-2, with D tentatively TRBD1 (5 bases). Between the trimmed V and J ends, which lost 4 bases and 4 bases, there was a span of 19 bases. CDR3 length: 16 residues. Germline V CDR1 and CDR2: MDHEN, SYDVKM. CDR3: CASSSIPGRGGYGYTF. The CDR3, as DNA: TGTGCCAGCAGTTCGATCCCCGGGAGGGGCGGCTATGGCTACACCTTC.

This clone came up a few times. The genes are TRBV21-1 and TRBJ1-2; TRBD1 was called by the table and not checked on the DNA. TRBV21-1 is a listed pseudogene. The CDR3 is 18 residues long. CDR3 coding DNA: TGTGCCAGCTCCCCTAGGGCACAGGGCGAGAAGTGGGTCTATGGCTACACCTTC. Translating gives CASSPRAQGEKWVYGYTF.

For the CDR3, the DNA is TGTGCCAGCAGCTTAGCGGCCAGCGGGCTCTTATGGGAGCAGTACTTC. The encoded protein is CASSLAASGLLWEQYF. This chain uses TRBV7-2 with TRBJ2-7; D is perhaps TRBD2 (6 bases). The CDR3 has 16 residues. Looked up from germline, CDR1 is SGHTA and CDR2 is FQGNSA. The V gene lost 0 bases and the J gene lost 7 bases, with 19 bases spanning the gap.

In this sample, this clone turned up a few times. The CDR3 region is CASSLQQGENYGYTF. The CDR3 DNA follows: TGCGCCAGCAGCCTACAACAGGGGGAGAACTATGGCTACACCTTC. This chain connects TRBV4-3 to TRBJ1-2; 8 bases match TRBD1. J lost 2 bases, V lost 4 bases, and 6 bases had no gene match. The germline V gene has CDR1 LGHNA and CDR2 YSLEER. The length of the CDR3 is 15 residues.

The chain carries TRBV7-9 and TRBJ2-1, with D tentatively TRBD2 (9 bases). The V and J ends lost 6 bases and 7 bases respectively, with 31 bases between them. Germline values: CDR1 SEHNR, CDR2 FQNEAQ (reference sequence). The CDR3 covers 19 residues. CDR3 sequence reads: CASRQSGGRSAGGPNEQFF. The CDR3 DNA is TGTGCCAGCAGACAATCAGGGGGCCGGTCGGCGGGGGGGCCGAATGAGCAGTTCTTC. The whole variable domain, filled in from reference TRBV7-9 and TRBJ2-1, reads DTGVSQNPRHKITKRGQNVTFRCDPISEHNRLYWYRQTLGQGPEFLTYFQNEAQLEKSRLLSDRFSAERPKGSFSTLEIQRTEQGDSAMYLCASRQSGGRSAGGPNEQFFGPGTRLTVL.

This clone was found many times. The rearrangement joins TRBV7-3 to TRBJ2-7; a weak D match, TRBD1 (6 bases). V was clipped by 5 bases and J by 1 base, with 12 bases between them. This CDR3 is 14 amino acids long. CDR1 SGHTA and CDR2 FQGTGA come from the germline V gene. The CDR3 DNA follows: TGTGCCAGCAGCCTACAGGGCACTTCCTACGAGCAGTACTTC. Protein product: CASSLQGTSYEQYF.

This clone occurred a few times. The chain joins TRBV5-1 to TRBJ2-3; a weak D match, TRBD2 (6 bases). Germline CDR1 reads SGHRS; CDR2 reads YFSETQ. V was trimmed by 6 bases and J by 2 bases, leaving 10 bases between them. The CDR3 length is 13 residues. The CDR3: CASTGTSTDTQYF. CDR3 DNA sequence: TGCGCCAGCACCGGGACTTCCACAGATACGCAGTATTTT.

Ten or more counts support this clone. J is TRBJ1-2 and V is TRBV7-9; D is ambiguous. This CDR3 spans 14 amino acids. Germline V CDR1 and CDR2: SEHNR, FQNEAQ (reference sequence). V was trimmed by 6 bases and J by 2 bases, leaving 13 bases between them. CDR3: CASSSRSGNYGYTF. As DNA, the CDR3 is TGTGCCAGCAGTTCAAGGTCCGGGAACTATGGCTACACCTTC.

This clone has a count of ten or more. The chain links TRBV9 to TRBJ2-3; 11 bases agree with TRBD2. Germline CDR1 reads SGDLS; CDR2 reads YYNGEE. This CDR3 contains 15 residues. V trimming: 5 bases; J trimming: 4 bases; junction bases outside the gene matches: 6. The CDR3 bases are TGTGCCAGCAGACCTCCGGGACTAGCGGCAGATACGCAGTATTTT. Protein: CASRPPGLAADTQYF.

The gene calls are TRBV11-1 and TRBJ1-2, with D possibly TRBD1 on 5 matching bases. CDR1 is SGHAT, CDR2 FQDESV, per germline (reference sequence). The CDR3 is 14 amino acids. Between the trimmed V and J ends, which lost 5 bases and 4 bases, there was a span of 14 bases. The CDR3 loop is CASSPTTDSYGYTF. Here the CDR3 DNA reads TGTGCCAGCAGCCCCACGACCGACAGCTATGGCTACACCTTC.

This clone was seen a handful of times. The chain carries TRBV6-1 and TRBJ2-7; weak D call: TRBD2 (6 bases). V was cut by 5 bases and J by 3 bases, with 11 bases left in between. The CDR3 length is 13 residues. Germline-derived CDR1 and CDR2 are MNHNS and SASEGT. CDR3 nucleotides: TGTGCCAGCAGTCTGGAGGGGCTCTACGAGCAGTACTTC. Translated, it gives CASSLEGLYEQYF.

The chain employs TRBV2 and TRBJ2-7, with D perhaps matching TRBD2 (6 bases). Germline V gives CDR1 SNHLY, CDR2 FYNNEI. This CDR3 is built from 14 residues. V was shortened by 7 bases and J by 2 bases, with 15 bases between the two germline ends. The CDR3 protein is CASTQTGSTYEQYF. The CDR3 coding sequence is TGTGCCAGCACTCAAACCGGGAGTACCTACGAGCAGTACTTC.

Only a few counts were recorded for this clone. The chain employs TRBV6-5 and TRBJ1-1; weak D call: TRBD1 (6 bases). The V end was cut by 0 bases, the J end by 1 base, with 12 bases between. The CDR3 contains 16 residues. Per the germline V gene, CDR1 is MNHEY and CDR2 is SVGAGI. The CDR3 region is CASSYSLLGGNTEAFF. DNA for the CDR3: TGTGCCAGCAGTTACTCTCTCCTAGGGGGGAACACTGAAGCTTTCTTT.

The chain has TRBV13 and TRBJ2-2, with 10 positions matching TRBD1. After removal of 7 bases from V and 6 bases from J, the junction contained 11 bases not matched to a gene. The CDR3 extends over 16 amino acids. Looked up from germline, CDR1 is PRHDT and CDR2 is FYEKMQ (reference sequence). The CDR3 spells CASTANTGTGAGELFF. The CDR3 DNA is TGTGCCAGCACCGCAAATACCGGGACAGGGGCCGGGGAGCTGTTTTTT. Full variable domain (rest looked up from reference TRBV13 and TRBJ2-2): AAGVIQSPRHLIKEKRETATLKCYPIPRHDTVYWYQQGPGQDPQFLISFYEKMQSDKGSIPDRFSAQQFSDYHSELNMSSLELGDSALYFCASTANTGTGAGELFFGEGSRLTVL.

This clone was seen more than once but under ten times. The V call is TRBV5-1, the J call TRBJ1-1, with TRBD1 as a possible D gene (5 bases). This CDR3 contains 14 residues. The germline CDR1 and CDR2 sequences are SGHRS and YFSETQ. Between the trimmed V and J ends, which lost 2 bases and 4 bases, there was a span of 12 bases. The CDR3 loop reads CASSLGDGGTEAFF. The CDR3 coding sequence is TGCGCCAGCAGCTTAGGCGACGGGGGCACTGAAGCTTTCTTT.

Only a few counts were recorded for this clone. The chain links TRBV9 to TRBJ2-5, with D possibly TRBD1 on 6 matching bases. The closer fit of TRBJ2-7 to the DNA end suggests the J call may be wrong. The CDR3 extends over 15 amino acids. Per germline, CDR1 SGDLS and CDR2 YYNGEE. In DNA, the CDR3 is TGTGCCAGCAGCGTAGAAGGGGACATCCCCTACGAGCAGTACTTC. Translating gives CASSVEGDIPYEQYF.